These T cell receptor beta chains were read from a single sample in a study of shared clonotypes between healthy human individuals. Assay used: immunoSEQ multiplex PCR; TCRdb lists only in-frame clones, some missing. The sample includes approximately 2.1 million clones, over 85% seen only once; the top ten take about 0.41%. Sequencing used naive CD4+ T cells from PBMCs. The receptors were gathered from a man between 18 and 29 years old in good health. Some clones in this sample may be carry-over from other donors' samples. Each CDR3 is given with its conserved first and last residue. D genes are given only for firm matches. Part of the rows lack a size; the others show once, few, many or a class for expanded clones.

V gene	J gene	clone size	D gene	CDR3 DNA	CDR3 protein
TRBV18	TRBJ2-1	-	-	TGTGCCAGCACCCCAGGGGCGGGTGGGTCCTACAATGAGCAGTTCTTC	CASTPGAGGSYNEQFF
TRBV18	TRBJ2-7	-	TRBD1	TGTGCCAGCTCACCGATAGAACAGGGGTACGAGCAGTACTTC	CASSPIEQGYEQYF
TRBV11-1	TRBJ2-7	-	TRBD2	TGTGCCAGCAGCCAGCGGGGACTAGCGGGACCCTACGAGCAGTACTTC	CASSQRGLAGPYEQYF
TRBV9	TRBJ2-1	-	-	TGTGCCAGCAGCGTAGGGTTTAACAATGAGCAGTTCTTC	CASSVGFNNEQFF
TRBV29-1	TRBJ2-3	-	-	TGCAGCGTTGAGGGGAGGAGCGCCCCAGATACGCAGTATTTT	CSVEGRSAPDTQYF
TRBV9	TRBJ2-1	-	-	TGTGCCAGCAGCCCCCGTCCACGATACAATGAGCAGTTCTTC	CASSPRPRYNEQFF
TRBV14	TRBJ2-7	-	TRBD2	TGTGCCAGCAGCCAACTGTCTAGCGGGAGGGTCGAGCAGTACTTC	CASSQLSSGRVEQYF
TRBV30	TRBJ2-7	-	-	TGTGCCAGGGGAGGGACAGCCTACGAGCAGTACTTC	CARGGTAYEQYF
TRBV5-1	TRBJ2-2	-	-	TGCGCCAGCAGCTCCTCGGTCGTCGACGGGGAGCTGTTTTTT	CASSSSVVDGELFF
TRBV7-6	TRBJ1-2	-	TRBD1	TGTGCCAGCAGCTTAGCGCGGATGGAGGGGGCCGGTGGCTACACCTTC	CASSLARMEGAGGYTF
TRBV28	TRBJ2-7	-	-	TGTGCCAGCAGTTTATCGTACAGCTTTTCCTACGAGCAGTACTTC	CASSLSYSFSYEQYF
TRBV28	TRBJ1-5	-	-	TGTGCCAGCAGTTTGATGGGGGGTAGGCAGCCCCAGCATTTT	CASSLMGGRQPQHF
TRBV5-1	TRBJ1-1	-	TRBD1	TGCGCCAGCAGCCTGGCGGGGACAGGGGGTCGCGGGAACACTGAAGCTTTCTTT	CASSLAGTGGRGNTEAFF
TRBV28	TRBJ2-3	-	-	TGTGCCAGCAGTTATGGGGGCTCGGGCGCGGATACGCAGTATTTT	CASSYGGSGADTQYF
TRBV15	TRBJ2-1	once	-	TGTGCCACCAGCAGAAGGGGAGTATCCTACAATGAGCAGTTCTTC	CATSRRGVSYNEQFF
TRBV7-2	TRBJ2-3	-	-	TGTGCCAGCAGCTTAGCGTCCCGCACCACAGATACGCAGTATTTT	CASSLASRTTDTQYF
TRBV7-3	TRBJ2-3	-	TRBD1	TGTGCCAGCAGCCCAAAAGGGTCCACAAAAGGGGGCGGCACAGATACGCAGTATTTT	CASSPKGSTKGGGTDTQYF
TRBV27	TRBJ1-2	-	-	TGTGCCAGCAGTCCACTCGACCCCCCTCGGGGCTACACCTTC	CASSPLDPPRGYTF
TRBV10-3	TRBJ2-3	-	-	TGTGCCATCAGTGAGAATTGGGGGGACACAGATACGCAGTATTTT	CAISENWGDTDTQYF
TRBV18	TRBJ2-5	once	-	TGTGCCAGCTCACCAGAGATCCTGACAGTCCTGGAGGAGACCCAGTACTTC	CASSPEILTVLEETQYF
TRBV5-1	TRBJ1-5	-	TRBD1	TGCGCCAGCAGCTTGGAGGGGGCAAGCAATCAGCCCCAGCATTTT	CASSLEGASNQPQHF
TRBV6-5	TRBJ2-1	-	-	TGTGCCAGCAGTTACTTCCCATACAATGAGCAGTTCTTC	CASSYFPYNEQFF
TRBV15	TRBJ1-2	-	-	TGTGCCACCAGCAGAGATAGTGGAACAGTCGGCTACACCTTC	CATSRDSGTVGYTF
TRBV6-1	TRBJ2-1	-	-	TGTGCCGGGTCAAAGGGCAGGCGACGCTACAATGAGCAGTTCTTC	CAGSKGRRRYNEQFF
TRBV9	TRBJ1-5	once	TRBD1	TGTGCCAGCAGCCCCGGGGACAGCGTTAATCAGCCCCAGCATTTT	CASSPGDSVNQPQHF
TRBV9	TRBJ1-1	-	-	TGTGCCAGCAGCGTAGATACAGGGAAGGGTGAAGCTTTCTTT	CASSVDTGKGEAFF